These 14 T cell receptor beta chains came from one sample sequenced in a study of cytomegalovirus exposure and HLA in healthy donors listed by TCRdb under 2017. To prepare the library, the immunoSEQ multiplex PCR assay was applied. For the multiplex PCR, a mixture combining 60 forward primers for TCR Vbeta segments and 13 reverse primers for TCR Jbeta segments was used. The immuneACCESS repertoire file appears here via TCRdb, limited to in-frame rearrangements. These files lack a portion of the clones; in checked studies, under half of the deficit traces to unresolved V genes, and the cause of the others is not known. A total of 190,000 or so clones appear in this sample, around four fifths of them only once. Clones ranked in the top ten supply 1.5% to 2% of the sample. Sample: PBMCs. Receptors originate from a man aged 50 to 59 in good health and CMV-seronegative.

The chain employs TRBV2 and TRBJ2-3, with 11 bases lining up with TRBD2. CDR3 length equals 17 residues. Germline V gene data show CDR1 as SNHLY and CDR2 as FYNNEI. J was trimmed by 6 bases and V by 5 bases; bases with no gene match: 13. The chain's CDR3 is CASSRVQLAGVSDTQYF. The CDR3 region has the DNA TGTGCCAGCAGTCGGGTCCAACTAGCGGGAGTATCTGATACGCAGTATTTT.

The chain recombines TRBV15 with TRBJ2-3; no reliable D call. The CDR3 loop spans 14 amino acids. Germline CDR1 LNHNV, CDR2 YYDKDF (reference sequence). V was cut by 1 base and J by 8 bases, with 13 bases left in between. CDR3 in DNA: TGTGCCACCAGCAGAGGGGCTCCACAAGGTACGCAGTATTTT. As protein: CATSRGAPQGTQYF. Full variable domain (outside the CDR3, taken from reference TRBV15 and TRBJ2-3): DAMVIQNPRYQVTQFGKPVTLSCSQTLNHNVMYWYQQKSSQAPKLLFHYYDKDFNNEADTPDNFQSRRPNTSFCFLDIRSPGLGDTAMYLCATSRGAPQGTQYFGPGTRLTVL.

The chain recombines TRBV7-2 with TRBJ1-1; D not resolved. The CDR3 spans 12 residues. Trimming removed 5 bases at V and 10 bases at J, with 14 bases between. In germline, CDR1 is SGHTA, CDR2 FQGNSA. The CDR3 is CASSLQVTRAFF. CDR3 DNA: TGTGCCAGCAGCCTTCAGGTGACTAGAGCTTTCTTT.

About this clone: The junction departs from germline at one end; a sequencing error may be responsible. The chain couples TRBV7-9 to TRBJ1-3; 7 nucleotides align to TRBD1. Germline V gene sequence: CDR1 SEHNR, CDR2 FQNEAQ (reference sequence). The CDR3 contains 18 residues. The CDR3 DNA follows: TGTTCCAGCAGCACTTACGGGACAGAAGGTTACTCTGGAAACACCATATATTTT. Translated, it gives CSSSTYGTEGYSGNTIYF.

V gene TRBV19 combines with J gene TRBJ2-7; the match to TRBD1 covers 7 bases. Per germline, CDR1 LNHDA and CDR2 SQIVND (reference sequence). This CDR3 is built from 12 residues. Trimming cost V 4 bases and J 6 bases; bases outside gene matches: 3. The chain's CDR3 is CASSKTGSEQYF. CDR3 nucleotides: TGTGCCAGTAGTAAGACAGGGAGCGAGCAGTACTTC.

This chain connects TRBV7-2 to TRBJ2-3; TRBD2 agrees at 8 bases. The junction had 4 bases not matched to a gene; V was cut back by 1 base and J by 4 bases. Looked up from germline, CDR1 is SGHTA and CDR2 is FQGNSA. The CDR3 has 15 residues. CDR3 bases: TGTGCCAGCAGCTTAGTTGGACTAGCATCAGATACGCAGTATTTT. It translates to CASSLVGLASDTQYF.

CDR3 in amino acids: CASSLGREKLFF. The CDR3 DNA is TGTGCCAGCAGCTTAGGCCGTGAAAAACTGTTTTTT. The chain uses TRBV13 and TRBJ1-4; D is unresolved. CDR3 length: 12 residues. Trimming stripped 0 bases from V and 7 bases from J, with 3 bases between. The germline gives CDR1 PRHDT, CDR2 FYEKMQ (reference sequence).

The V call is TRBV9, the J call TRBJ2-3; D may be TRBD1 (6 bases). Between the trimmed V and J ends, which lost 0 bases and 1 base, there was a span of 9 bases. In germline, CDR1 is SGDLS, CDR2 YYNGEE. The CDR3 loop spans 15 amino acids. In nucleotides, the CDR3 is TGTGCCAGCAGCGTAGTGGGGGCGGGCACAGATACGCAGTATTTT. It encodes CASSVVGAGTDTQYF.

This clone has a handful of counts. This chain connects TRBV7-2 to TRBJ2-7; 8 nucleotides match TRBD2. J was trimmed by 0 bases and V by 0 bases; bases with no gene match: 1. The CDR3 runs 15 residues. Germline lookup yields CDR1 SGHTA and CDR2 FQGNSA. The CDR3 spells CASSLASGSSYEQYF. In DNA, the CDR3 is TGTGCCAGCAGCTTAGCGAGCGGGAGCTCCTACGAGCAGTACTTC.

J is TRBJ2-3 and V is TRBV7-2; D is unclear. This CDR3 is 14 amino acids long. V lost 5 bases to trimming and J lost 4 bases, with 13 bases between them. Germline V gene data show CDR1 as SGHTA and CDR2 as FQGNSA. The CDR3 protein is CASSKRSEADTQYF. CDR3 nucleotides: TGTGCCAGCAGCAAAAGAAGCGAAGCAGATACGCAGTATTTT.

The V call is TRBV10-3, the J call TRBJ2-2; D is ambiguous. The CDR3 consists of 14 residues. Germline V gene data show CDR1 as ENHRY and CDR2 as SYGVKD. Between the trimmed V and J ends, which lost 1 base and 3 bases, there was a span of 6 bases. The CDR3 reads CAISELADTGELFF. CDR3 bases: TGTGCCATCAGTGAGTTGGCTGACACCGGGGAGCTGTTTTTT.

V and J are TRBV5-4 and TRBJ2-7, with 8 bases matching TRBD1. CDR3 length: 13 amino acids. Trimming at V came to 0 bases and at J to 5 bases, leaving 1 base not matched to a gene. Germline V lookup: CDR1 SGHNT, CDR2 YYREEE (reference sequence). CDR3 protein: CASSLDRGDEQYF. The CDR3 nucleotides read TGTGCCAGCAGCTTGGACAGGGGGGACGAGCAGTACTTC.

V and J are TRBV9 and TRBJ2-1; a weak D match, TRBD2 (7 bases). V lost 5 bases and J 3 bases, leaving 18 bases between the germline ends. Germline CDR1 SGDLS, CDR2 YYNGEE. The CDR3 consists of 16 residues. For the CDR3, the DNA is TGTGCCAGCAGTGAGGGGGGGGCGGACATCTACAATGAGCAGTTCTTC. Its protein product is CASSEGGADIYNEQFF.

The rearrangement uses TRBV2 and TRBJ1-5, with a tentative D call TRBD1 (6 bases). Germline loops: CDR1 SNHLY, CDR2 FYNNEI. Between the trimmed V and J ends, which lost 4 bases and 5 bases, there was a span of 9 bases. The CDR3 length is 13 residues. CDR3 residues: CASSGQVDQPQHF. The CDR3 DNA reads TGTGCCAGCAGTGGACAGGTGGATCAGCCCCAGCATTTT.